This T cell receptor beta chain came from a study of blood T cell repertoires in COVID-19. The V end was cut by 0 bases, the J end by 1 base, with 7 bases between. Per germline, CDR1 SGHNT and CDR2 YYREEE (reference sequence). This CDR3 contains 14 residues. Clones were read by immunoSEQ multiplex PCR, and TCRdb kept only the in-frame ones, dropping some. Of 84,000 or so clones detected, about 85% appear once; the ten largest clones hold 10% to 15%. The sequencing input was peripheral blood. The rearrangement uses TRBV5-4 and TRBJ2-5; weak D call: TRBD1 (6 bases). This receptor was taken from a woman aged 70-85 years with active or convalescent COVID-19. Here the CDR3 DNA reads TGTGCCAGCAGCTTGGAAGGGGGCCAAGAGACCCAGTACTTC. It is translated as CASSLEGGQETQYF.